This TCR beta chain was sequenced during a study of blood T cell repertoires in COVID-19. Study-wide background: COVID-19 samples collected from the United States, Italy and Spain covered acute and convalescent phases. T cells, B-cell-depleted T cells, or PBMCs provided the cDNA or gDNA that served as material.

After removal of 2 bases from V and 12 bases from J, the junction contained 4 bases not matched to a gene. The V gene's germline CDR1 is SGHNT and CDR2 YYREEE (reference sequence). The length of the CDR3 is 12 residues. A few counts support this clone. Per the original methods: How many nucleated cells were present was estimated from reference gene primer amplification. Produced via immunoSEQ multiplex PCR; TCRdb's table is partial and in-frame only. From that table come the V and J calls and clone size; the DNA was used to work out D and trimming. Among about 170,000 clones listed, approximately 80% were seen once.

Sequencing was done on a sample of peripheral blood. The receptor's source is a woman between 40 and 50 years old with COVID-19, enrolled during active disease. The V call is TRBV5-4, the J call TRBJ2-2, with TRBD1 matching over 7 bases. The CDR3 DNA reads TGTGCCAGCAGCTTTGACAGGGAAAAGCTGTTTTTT. It codes for CASSFDREKLFF.